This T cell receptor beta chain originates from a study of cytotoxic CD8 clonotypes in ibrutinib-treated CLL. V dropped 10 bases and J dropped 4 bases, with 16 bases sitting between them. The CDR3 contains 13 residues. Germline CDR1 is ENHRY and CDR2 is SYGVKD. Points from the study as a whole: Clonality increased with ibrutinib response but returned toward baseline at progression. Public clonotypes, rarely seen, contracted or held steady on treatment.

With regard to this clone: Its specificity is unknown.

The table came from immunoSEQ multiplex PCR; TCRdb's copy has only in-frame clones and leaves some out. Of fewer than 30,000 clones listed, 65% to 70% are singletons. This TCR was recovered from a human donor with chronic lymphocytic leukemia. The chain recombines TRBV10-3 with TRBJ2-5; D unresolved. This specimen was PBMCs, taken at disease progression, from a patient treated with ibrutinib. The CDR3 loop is CATALNLGETQYF. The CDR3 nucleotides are TGTGCCACGGCCCTAAACTTGGGAGAGACCCAGTACTTC.